This TCR beta chain was captured in a study of monozygotic twins with inflammatory bowel disease. Study-wide findings and caveats: The analysis did not separate different T cell subtypes. No detectable difference in repertoire similarity separated concordant from discordant twins, possibly as a result of limited power.

The authors drew more than 2 ml of blood from each donor. Germline V gene data show CDR1 as DFQATT and CDR2 as SNEGSKA (reference sequence). The CDR3 extends over 14 amino acids. To note about this clonotype: Its antigen is not known.

TCRalpha and TCRbeta cDNA was put through two nested PCRs of approximately 17 and 9 cycles. For each CDR3 protein, TCRdb gives one entry from its re-call of the 5' RACE reads, without DNA. Its listing shows 300,000 to 400,000 distinct CDR3 sequences. The J gene is TRBJ2-1, the V gene TRBV20-1; TCRdb designates TRBD2, a call that cannot be tested without DNA. The receptor was derived from a human donor with ulcerative colitis or Crohn's disease, or a healthy co-twin of an affected twin (not recorded which). Sequencing used blood. The CDR3 sequence is CSASKRGRYNEQFF.